The 15 T cell receptor beta chains below were found in one sample sequenced in a study of control samples from healthy donors and cancer patients. Assay: immunoSEQ multiplex PCR; the TCRdb copy retains only in-frame clones and omits some. The profile covers about 160,000 clones, with roughly 89% appearing a single time and about 12% taken by the ten largest. Sequencing input: blood. The source is a man aged 30 to 45 in good health.

This clone was seen once. The rearrangement links TRBV7-8 to TRBJ2-7; 16 bases line up with TRBD2. J was trimmed by 3 bases and V by 1 base; bases with no gene match: 12. This CDR3 comprises 20 residues. The germline V gene encodes CDR1 SGHVS and CDR2 FQNEAQ. The CDR3 is CASSLVGTSGRGAGGYEQYF. The CDR3 DNA sequence: TGTGCCAGCAGCTTAGTGGGGACTAGCGGGAGGGGAGCCGGGGGCTACGAGCAGTACTTC.

The genes are TRBV6-6 and TRBJ2-3; maybe TRBD2 (6 bases). The germline V gene encodes CDR1 MNHNY and CDR2 SVGAGI (reference sequence). CDR3 length: 16 amino acids. Trimming stripped 8 bases from V and 4 bases from J, with 22 bases between. The DNA of the CDR3 is TGTGCCAGCCTGTCTAGCGCGTTTTTTGGGGCAGATACGCAGTATTTT. Translating it yields CASLSSAFFGADTQYF.

The chain joins TRBV29-1 to TRBJ2-1; the D is unclear. Trimming removed 3 bases from V and 0 bases from J, with 3 bases in between. Germline values: CDR1 SQVTM, CDR2 ANQGSEA. The CDR3 sequence is 12 residues long. CDR3 region: CSVEASYNEQFF. In DNA form, the CDR3 reads TGCAGCGTTGAGGCCTCCTACAATGAGCAGTTCTTC.

This clone was found a few times. V gene TRBV3-1 (or the pseudogene TRBV3-2) combines with J gene TRBJ1-5; no firm D call. V was cut by 0 bases and J by 4 bases, with 4 bases left in between. This CDR3 has 13 amino acids. Germline V gene lookup returns CDR1 LGHDT and CDR2 YNNKEL (reference sequence). The CDR3 DNA is TGTGCCAGCAGCCAAGAAACAAATCAGCCCCAGCATTTT. Translating gives CASSQETNQPQHF.

The chain has TRBV6-5 and TRBJ2-1, with a tentative D call TRBD2 (7 bases). Germline V gives CDR1 MNHEY, CDR2 SVGAGI. V was pared by 4 bases and J by 6 bases, with 16 bases between. The CDR3 is made up of 15 amino acids. The CDR3: CASSFLGGGGNEQFF. CDR3 coding DNA: TGTGCCAGCAGTTTTCTGGGCGGGGGCGGCAATGAGCAGTTCTTC.

The gene calls are TRBV27 and TRBJ1-6, with D possibly matching TRBD1 (6 bases). With 6 bases removed from V and 7 bases from J, the gap between germline ends came to 16 bases. The CDR3 totals 15 residues. Germline assignment: CDR1 MNHEY and CDR2 SMNVEV (reference sequence). This CDR3 reads CASRVEQGRNSPLHF. CDR3 nucleotide sequence: TGTGCCAGCAGAGTCGAACAGGGAAGGAATTCACCCCTCCACTTT.

The V gene is TRBV12-5, the J gene TRBJ1-1, with TRBD1 matching over 8 bases. The V gene end was trimmed by 0 bases and the J gene end by 3 bases; junction bases not matched to a gene: 12. The CDR3 has 18 residues. From germline, CDR1 is LGHNT and CDR2 FRNRAP. The CDR3 region is CASGLVPAGGYRDTEAFF. The DNA of the CDR3 is TGTGCTAGTGGTTTGGTACCCGCAGGGGGCTATAGGGACACTGAAGCTTTCTTT.

The V and J genes are TRBV4-3 and TRBJ1-2; 7 positions match TRBD1. The CDR3 runs to 15 residues. The V gene end was trimmed by 0 bases and the J gene end by 5 bases; junction bases not matched to a gene: 6. Germline values: CDR1 LGHNA, CDR2 YSLEER. The CDR3 DNA reads as TGCGCCAGCAGCCAAGATAAGGGGGCGGGATATGGCTACACCTTC. As protein: CASSQDKGAGYGYTF.

The rearrangement links TRBV7-8 to TRBJ2-3, with D tentatively TRBD1 or TRBD2 (6 bases each). Germline V gives CDR1 SGHVS, CDR2 FQNEAQ. CDR3 length: 16 amino acids. V lost 3 bases and J lost 1, with 14 bases in between. CDR3 coding DNA: TGTGCCAGCAGCTTCTTCGGGGGCGCGGGCACAGATACGCAGTATTTT. This sequence encodes CASSFFGGAGTDTQYF. Combining the CDR3 with reference TRBV7-8 and TRBJ2-3 gives the whole variable domain GAGVSQSPRYKVAKRGQDVALRCDPISGHVSLFWYQQALGQGPEFLTYFQNEAQLDKSGLPSDRFFAERPEGSVSTLKIQRTQQEDSAVYLCASSFFGGAGTDTQYFGPGTRLTVL.

The chain carries TRBV18 and TRBJ1-6; D is ambiguous. CDR3 length: 14 residues. Trimming removed 6 bases at V and 8 bases at J, with 14 bases between. Germline V gene lookup returns CDR1 KGHSH and CDR2 LQKENI. CDR3 residues: CASSPSPTDSPLHF. The CDR3 nucleotides read TGTGCCAGCTCTCCCAGCCCCACTGATTCACCCCTCCACTTT. The complete variable domain, with remaining parts taken from reference TRBV18 and TRBJ1-6, reads NAGVMQNPRHLVRRRGQEARLRCSPMKGHSHVYWYRQLPEEGLKFMVYLQKENIIDESGMPKERFSAEFPKEGPSILRIQQVVRGDSAAYFCASSPSPTDSPLHFGNGTRLTVT.

In its sample, this clone was seen once. J is TRBJ1-2 and V is TRBV28; the D gene is possibly TRBD1 (5 bases). Germline CDR1 is MDHEN and CDR2 is SYDVKM. The CDR3 runs 14 residues. Deletions cut 6 bases from V and 4 bases from J, with 15 bases between. Written as DNA, the CDR3 is TGTGCCAGCAGGACGTCAAGGCAGGGCTATGGCTACACCTTC. It encodes CASRTSRQGYGYTF.

The chain has TRBV10-3 and TRBJ1-5; D not certain. Per the germline V gene, CDR1 is ENHRY and CDR2 is SYGVKD. V lost 10 bases and J lost 4, with 23 bases in between. This CDR3 comprises 16 residues. CDR3 sequence (DNA): TGTGCCACACCACTTGTTCCCGGGCCCCCAAATCAGCCCCAGCATTTT. As protein: CATPLVPGPPNQPQHF.

J is TRBJ2-7 and V is TRBV5-6; D perhaps matches TRBD1 (7 bases). V gave up 3 bases and J gave up 6 bases, with 16 bases separating them. The CDR3 has 14 amino acids. Germline V gene data show CDR1 as SGHDT and CDR2 as YYEEEE. This CDR3 reads CASSSTGKGGEQYF. In DNA form, the CDR3 reads TGTGCCAGCAGCTCGACAGGGAAGGGAGGCGAGCAGTACTTC. Combining the CDR3 with reference TRBV5-6 and TRBJ2-7 gives the whole variable domain DAGVTQSPTHLIKTRGQQVTLRCSPKSGHDTVSWYQQALGQGPQFIFQYYEEEERQRGNFPDRFSGHQFPNYSSELNVNALLLGDSALYLCASSSTGKGGEQYFGPGTRLTVT.

V is TRBV7-6 and J is TRBJ2-3, with TRBD1 matching over 7 bases. V dropped 5 bases and J dropped 2; count of bases not matched to a gene: 4. CDR1 is SGHVS, CDR2 FNYEAQ, per germline. The CDR3 covers 14 residues. The CDR3 spells CASSETGYTDTQYF. The CDR3 DNA reads TGTGCCAGCAGCGAGACAGGGTACACAGATACGCAGTATTTT.

In DNA form, the CDR3 reads TGCAGCGTCCAAATCCCCGGGACAGGGCACACAGATACGCAGTATTTT. Translation: CSVQIPGTGHTDTQYF. The V gene is TRBV29-1, the J gene TRBJ2-3, with 9 nucleotides matching TRBD1. Germline CDR1 is SQVTM and CDR2 is ANQGSEA. J was trimmed by 2 bases and V by 6 bases; bases with no gene match: 12. The length of the CDR3 is 16 residues.